A selection of T cell receptor beta chains follows, all from one sample in a study of CD8 T cells in Susac syndrome. TCRdb independently ran MiXCR on the immunoSEQ multiplex PCR reads; one entry per CDR3 protein. The data show around 170,000 distinct CDR3 sequences, just under 95% seen once. What was sequenced was CD8+ T cells from PBMCs. The receptor source for this set is a human donor with Susac syndrome. Both conserved end residues are part of each CDR3. The D gene is left open where the match is weak. Some rows mark clone size as missing; the rest say once, few, many or name a class of expanded clone.

>.|TRBV3-1|.|TRBJ1-6
TGTGCCAGCAGCCCCAGCACAGTCTATAATTCACCCCTCCACTTT
CASSPSTVYNSPLHF
>TRBD2|TRBV28|.|TRBJ2-5
TGTGCCAGCGATCGGACTAGCGGGCAAGAGACCCAGTACTTC
CASDRTSGQETQYF
>.|TRBV7-9|.|TRBJ2-1
TGTGCCAGCAGTCGGTCCAGGGGATCCTACAATGAGCAGTTCTTC
CASSRSRGSYNEQFF
>.|TRBV9|.|TRBJ2-6
TGTGCCAGCAGCGTCCTAGAAGAGGGGCGCGGGGCCAACGTCCTGACTTTC
CASSVLEEGRGANVLTF
>TRBD2|TRBV7-9|.|TRBJ2-1
TGTGCCAGCAGCCCGGTAGGGAGCGGGGGGGCGCATGAGCAGTTCTTC
CASSPVGSGGAHEQFF
>.|TRBV4-2|.|TRBJ1-5
TGTGCCAGCAGGGATTCGCAAAGCAATCAGCCCCAGCATTTT
CASRDSQSNQPQHF
>.|TRBV20-1|once|TRBJ2-1
TGCAGTGCTAGAGGGGCTAGCCCACATGAGCAGTTCTTC
CSARGASPHEQFF
>.|TRBV28|.|TRBJ2-3
TGTGCCAGCAGTTATGGACCCAGACGTGCAGATACGCAGTATTTT
CASSYGPRRADTQYF
>.|TRBV6-5|once|TRBJ2-1
TGTGCCAGCACCTCGACGTGGGGCGGCAATGAGCAGTTCTTC
CASTSTWGGNEQFF
>TRBD2|TRBV7-2|.|TRBJ2-7
TGTGCCAGCAGCTTAACTAGCGGGGCAATCTCCTACGAGCAGTACTTC
CASSLTSGAISYEQYF
>TRBD1|TRBV14|.|TRBJ2-5
TGTGCCAGCAGCCAACTCTGGGACAGGGAAGAGACCCAGTACTTC
CASSQLWDREETQYF
>TRBD1|TRBV7-3|once|TRBJ2-6
TGTGCCAGCAGCCCGGACAGGGTCTCTGGGGCCAACGTCCTGACTTTC
CASSPDRVSGANVLTF
>TRBD1|TRBV5-1|few|TRBJ2-7
TGTGCCAGCAGCTTGGGGGACAGTTCCTACGAGCAGTACTTC
CASSLGDSSYEQYF
>TRBD1|TRBV7-9|.|TRBJ2-2
TGTGCCAGCACCCACAGGGGGCGTAAGACCGGGGAGCTGTTTTTT
CASTHRGRKTGELFF
>.|TRBV20-1|.|TRBJ1-3
TGCAGTGCTAGAGGGGCGGATTCTGGAAACACCATATATTTT
CSARGADSGNTIYF
>TRBD2|TRBV2|.|TRBJ2-3
TGTGCCAGCAGTGAGCGGGGGGGCGTAGATACGCAGTATTTT
CASSERGGVDTQYF
>.|TRBV20-1|once|TRBJ2-5
TGCAGTGCTAGAGACCCAGTTAGGGGGTATAGGGAGACCCAGTACTTC
CSARDPVRGYRETQYF
>.|TRBV18|.|TRBJ1-1
TGTGCCAGCTCATCCACCAGGGGAAAGGCGAACACTGAAGCTTTCTTT
CASSSTRGKANTEAFF
>.|TRBV4-1|.|TRBJ2-7
TGCGCCAGCAGCCAAGATGAAGGGGACGAGCAGTACTTC
CASSQDEGDEQYF
>.|TRBV12-3/TRBV12-4|once|TRBJ2-7
TGTGCCAGCAGTTTGGGGACAACCCCCTACGAGCAGTACTTC
CASSLGTTPYEQYF
>.|TRBV30|.|TRBJ1-2
TGTGCCTGCTATAGCGGACGGATAGGTTGGGGCTACACCTTC
CACYSGRIGWGYTF
>.|TRBV1|.|TRBJ1-1
TGCACCAGCAGCCAACTAGTGGTGGAAACCTTCACTGAAGCTTTCTTT
CTSSQLVVETFTEAFF
>.|TRBV6-2/TRBV6-3|.|TRBJ2-7
TGTGCCAGCAGGAACTACGAGCAGTACTTC
CASRNYEQYF
>TRBD1|TRBV12-3/TRBV12-4|.|TRBJ2-7
TGTGCCAGCAGTTTTCAGGGGGACTACGAGCAGTACTTC
CASSFQGDYEQYF
>TRBD1|TRBV29-1|few|TRBJ1-2
TGCAGCGTTGCTTGGGACAGCTTAAATGGCTACACCTTC
CSVAWDSLNGYTF
>.|TRBV5-6|.|TRBJ2-3
TGTGCCAGCAGCGGCACCACAGATACGCAGTATTTT
CASSGTTDTQYF
>TRBD1|TRBV7-3|.|TRBJ2-3
TGTGCCAGCAGCTCGACAGGGAGTGAGACAGATACGCAGTATTTT
CASSSTGSETDTQYF
>TRBD1|TRBV5-6|few|TRBJ2-3
TGTGCCAGCAGTCTAGGGACAGGCACAGATACGCAGTATTTT
CASSLGTGTDTQYF
>TRBD1|TRBV11-2|.|TRBJ1-1
TGTGCCAGCAGCTTAGTTTCCGGGACAGGAAACCGTGAAGCTTTCTTT
CASSLVSGTGNREAFF
>.|TRBV29-1|.|TRBJ2-1
TGCAGCGTTGTTCAGTACAATGAGCAGTTCTTC
CSVVQYNEQFF
>.|TRBV30|.|TRBJ2-7
TGTGCCTGGAGGGGTAATCGGGACCCCCGATCCGAGCAGTACTTC
CAWRGNRDPRSEQYF
>TRBD1|TRBV28|once|TRBJ1-4
TGTGCCAGCAGGTCTTGGACAGGGAGGGGCGAAAAACTGTTTTTT
CASRSWTGRGEKLFF
>.|TRBV6-5|once|TRBJ2-2
TGTGCCAGCAGTTATGGGGCGACAGGGGAGGGCGGGGAGCTGTTTTTT
CASSYGATGEGGELFF
>.|TRBV30|.|TRBJ1-1
TGTGCCAACTCCCCTTATGACACTGAAGCTTTCTTT
CANSPYDTEAFF
>.|TRBV11-1|.|TRBJ2-1
TGTGCCAGCAGCTTAAATGAGGTTCTTCACAATGAGCAGTTCTTC
CASSLNEVLHNEQFF
>.|TRBV7-8|.|TRBJ2-7
TGTGCCAGCAGCTTAGCGGGGGGGCGCAACGAGCAGTACTTC
CASSLAGGRNEQYF
>.|TRBV4-2|.|TRBJ1-1
TGTGCCAGCAGCCAAGATGAGTTGGGGAACACTGAAGCTTTCTTT
CASSQDELGNTEAFF